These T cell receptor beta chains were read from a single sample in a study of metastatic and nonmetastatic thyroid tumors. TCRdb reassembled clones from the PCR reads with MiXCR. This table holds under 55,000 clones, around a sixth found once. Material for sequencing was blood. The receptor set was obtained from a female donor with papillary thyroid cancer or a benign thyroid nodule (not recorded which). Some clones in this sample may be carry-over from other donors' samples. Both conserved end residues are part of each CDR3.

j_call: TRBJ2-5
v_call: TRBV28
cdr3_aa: CASSSGGWSQETQYF

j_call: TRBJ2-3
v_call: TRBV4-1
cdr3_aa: CASSQAGLAQDTQYF

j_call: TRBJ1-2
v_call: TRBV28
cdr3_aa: CASSLVQWSYGYTF

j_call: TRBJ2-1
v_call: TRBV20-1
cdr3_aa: CSARESREWRNEQFF

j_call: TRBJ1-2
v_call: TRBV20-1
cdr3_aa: CSASYRRIGGYTF

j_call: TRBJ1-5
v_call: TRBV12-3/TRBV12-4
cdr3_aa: CASSRDRSNQPQHF

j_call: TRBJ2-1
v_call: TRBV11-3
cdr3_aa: CASSMGGRSYNEQFF

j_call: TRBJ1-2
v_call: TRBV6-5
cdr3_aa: CASSCIRAYGYTF

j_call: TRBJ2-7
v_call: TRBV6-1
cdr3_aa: CASSESDSSYEQYF

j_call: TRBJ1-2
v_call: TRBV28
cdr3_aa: CASSLIIMAGQVYGYTF

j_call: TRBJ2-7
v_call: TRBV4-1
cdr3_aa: CASSQEGGLAGDEQYF

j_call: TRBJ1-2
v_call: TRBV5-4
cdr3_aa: CASSRGGANYGYTF

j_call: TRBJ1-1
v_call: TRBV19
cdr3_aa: CASSTWTVKNTEAFF